This T cell receptor (beta chain) was recovered during a study of breast tumors, draining lymph nodes, adjacent tissues. Notes on the study in general: Tumors had less TCR diversity than lymph nodes, more than nontumor tissue. Findings are consistent with lymph node origin and intratumoral expansion of most tumor T cells. Tumor and nontumor repertoires were significantly more similar in luminal-like than in basal-like breast cancer.

TCRdb ran MiXCR on the multiplex PCR reads and lists one entry per CDR3 protein. The sample consists of tens of thousands of distinct CDR3 sequences, 45% to 75% of them appearing once. By its share, this clonotype is medium-sized. The antigen is unknown. This sequence was found in a female donor with breast cancer. Some clones in this sample may be carry-over from other donors' samples. Sequencing was carried out using breast tumor tissue.

The CDR3 here is CASSATGLGRADTQYF. CDR3 nucleotides: TGTGCCAGCAGTGCCACAGGACTGGGGAGGGCAGATACGCAGTATTTT. The V call is TRBV2, the J call TRBJ2-3; 7 positions match TRBD2. CDR3 length: 16 amino acids. CDR1 and CDR2 from the germline V gene are SNHLY and FYNNEI. V shed 4 bases, J shed 4 bases, and the junction held 11 bases outside the gene matches.